This is a list of T cell receptor beta chains from one sample in a study of blood T cell repertoires in COVID-19. Using immunoSEQ multiplex PCR, the repertoire was profiled, and TCRdb retains in-frame clones only, with some absent. The sample comprises 90,000 to 100,000 clones, 84% of which are singletons, and just under 2% rests with the top ten. Sequenced sample: peripheral blood. These receptors were collected from a man between 70 and 80 years old with active or convalescent COVID-19. CDR3s include the opening cysteine and the closing phenylalanine or tryptophan. A D gene is named only where the DNA matches it firmly.

j_call: TRBJ2-7; d_call: NA; v_call: TRBV6-2/TRBV6-3; cdr3_aa: CASSAEKYEQYF; cdr3_nt: TGTGCCAGCAGTGCAGAAAAGTACGAGCAGTACTTC
j_call: TRBJ1-6; d_call: NA; v_call: TRBV5-1; cdr3_aa: CASSYGGGQGNSPLHF; cdr3_nt: TGCGCCAGCAGCTACGGTGGGGGCCAGGGTAATTCACCCCTCCACTTT
j_call: TRBJ2-2; d_call: NA; v_call: TRBV11-2; cdr3_aa: CASITTPRGRNTGELFF; cdr3_nt: TGTGCCAGCATCACCACCCCACGGGGTCGGAACACCGGGGAGCTGTTTTTT
j_call: TRBJ1-2; d_call: NA; v_call: TRBV5-1; cdr3_aa: CASPGGVGYTF; cdr3_nt: TGCGCCAGCCCGGGGGGGGTCGGCTACACCTTC
j_call: TRBJ1-5; d_call: NA; v_call: TRBV28; cdr3_aa: CAEGQGSQPQHF; cdr3_nt: TGTGCCGAAGGTCAGGGGTCACAGCCCCAGCATTTT
j_call: TRBJ2-1; d_call: TRBD1; v_call: TRBV6-1; cdr3_aa: CASSGGQASSYNEQFF; cdr3_nt: TGTGCCAGCAGTGGGGGACAGGCCTCCTCCTACAATGAGCAGTTCTTC
j_call: TRBJ1-4; d_call: TRBD1; v_call: TRBV3-1/TRBV3-2; cdr3_aa: CASSQRQGVSGEKLFF; cdr3_nt: TGTGCCAGCAGCCAACGGCAGGGGGTCTCGGGTGAAAAACTGTTTTTT
j_call: TRBJ1-4; d_call: TRBD1; v_call: TRBV29-1; cdr3_aa: CSVGTGADEKLFF; cdr3_nt: TGCAGCGTAGGGACAGGGGCGGACGAAAAACTGTTTTTT
j_call: TRBJ1-2; d_call: NA; v_call: TRBV3-1/TRBV3-2; cdr3_aa: CASSPTGHNYGYTF; cdr3_nt: TGTGCCAGCAGCCCCACGGGACATAACTATGGCTACACCTTC
j_call: TRBJ1-6; d_call: TRBD1; v_call: TRBV9; cdr3_aa: CASSAGQGSSYNSPLHF; cdr3_nt: TGTGCCAGCAGCGCCGGACAGGGGAGCTCCTATAATTCACCCCTCCACTTT
j_call: TRBJ2-3; d_call: NA; v_call: TRBV24-1; cdr3_aa: CATSDPGEADTQYF; cdr3_nt: TGTGCCACCAGTGATCCCGGCGAGGCAGATACGCAGTATTTT
j_call: TRBJ1-2; d_call: NA; v_call: TRBV18; cdr3_aa: CASSPDRNYGYTF; cdr3_nt: TGTGCCAGCTCTCCCGACAGGAACTATGGCTACACCTTC
j_call: TRBJ1-2; d_call: NA; v_call: TRBV6-5; cdr3_aa: CASSFGTVYGYTF; cdr3_nt: TGTGCCAGCAGTTTTGGGACTGTTTATGGCTACACCTTC
j_call: TRBJ2-5; d_call: NA; v_call: TRBV2; cdr3_aa: CASSDYGAETQYF; cdr3_nt: TGTGCCAGCAGTGATTATGGGGCGGAGACCCAGTACTTC
j_call: TRBJ2-3; d_call: NA; v_call: TRBV7-2; cdr3_aa: CASSISTGLHTDTQYF; cdr3_nt: TGTGCCAGCAGCATTAGCACGGGACTTCACACAGATACGCAGTATTTT
j_call: TRBJ2-7; d_call: TRBD2; v_call: TRBV28; cdr3_aa: CASTPPGLAGNDEQYF; cdr3_nt: TGTGCCAGCACCCCCCCGGGGCTAGCGGGGAATGACGAGCAGTACTTC
j_call: TRBJ2-3; d_call: TRBD2; v_call: TRBV6-4; cdr3_aa: CASSERGGPTDTQYF; cdr3_nt: TGTGCCAGCAGTGAACGGGGAGGGCCCACAGATACGCAGTATTTT
j_call: TRBJ1-1; d_call: TRBD1; v_call: TRBV7-9; cdr3_aa: CASSHHSGQPEAFF; cdr3_nt: TGTGCCAGCAGCCACCATTCGGGACAGCCCGAGGCTTTCTTT
j_call: TRBJ2-3; d_call: TRBD1; v_call: TRBV5-1; cdr3_aa: CASSSTGADTQYF; cdr3_nt: TGCGCCAGCAGCTCGACAGGGGCCGATACGCAGTATTTT
j_call: TRBJ2-2; d_call: TRBD1; v_call: TRBV28; cdr3_aa: CASSLLGTANTGELFF; cdr3_nt: TGTGCCAGCAGTTTACTGGGGACAGCGAACACCGGGGAGCTGTTTTTT